This T cell receptor (beta chain) was sequenced for a study of T-cell memory formation after mild COVID-19. This clonotype was picked up a small number of times. 5'RACE with constant-segment primers built TCRalpha and TCRbeta cDNA libraries with UMIs. TCRdb reanalysed the 5' RACE reads using MiXCR and keeps one entry per CDR3 protein. Among 300,000 to 400,000 distinct CDR3 sequences, less than 20% were seen once, and the ten largest hold more than 20%. In germline, CDR1 is SQVTM, CDR2 ANQGSEA. This CDR3 contains 12 residues. Trimming pared 4 bases from V and 4 bases from J, leaving 7 bases between. Sequencing was done on a sample of PBMCs or a T cell subset sorted from them (not recorded which). This chain links TRBV29-1 with TRBJ2-2; no clear D gene. This receptor was taken from a man aged 18 to 29 who had mild COVID-19 (a few samples of this study predate the infection). Cell type and time point are not known. The CDR3 DNA reads as TGCAGCGTTGGACTTCCCACCGGGGAGCTGTTTTTT. As protein: CSVGLPTGELFF.